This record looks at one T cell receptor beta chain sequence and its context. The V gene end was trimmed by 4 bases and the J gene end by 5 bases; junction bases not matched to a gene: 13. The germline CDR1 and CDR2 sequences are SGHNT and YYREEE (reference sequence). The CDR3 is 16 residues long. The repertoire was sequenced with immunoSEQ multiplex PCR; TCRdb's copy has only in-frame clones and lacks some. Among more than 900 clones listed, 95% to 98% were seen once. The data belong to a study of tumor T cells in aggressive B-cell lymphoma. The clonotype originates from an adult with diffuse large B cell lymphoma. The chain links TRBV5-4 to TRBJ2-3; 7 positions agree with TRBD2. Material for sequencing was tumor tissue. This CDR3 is CASSTDSGQGLDTQYF. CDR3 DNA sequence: TGTGCCAGCAGCACAGATAGCGGGCAGGGCCTAGATACGCAGTATTTT.